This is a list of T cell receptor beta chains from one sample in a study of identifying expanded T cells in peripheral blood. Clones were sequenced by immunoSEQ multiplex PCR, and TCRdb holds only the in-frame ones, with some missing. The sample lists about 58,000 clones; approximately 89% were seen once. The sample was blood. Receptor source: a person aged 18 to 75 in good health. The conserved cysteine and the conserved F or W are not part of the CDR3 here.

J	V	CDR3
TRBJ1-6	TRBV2	ASSDGDSGSYNSPLH
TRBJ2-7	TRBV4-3	ASSQELDRVYEQY
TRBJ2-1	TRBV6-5	ASSYESTGSYNEQF
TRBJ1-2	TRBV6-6	ASSYGFRDTNYGYT
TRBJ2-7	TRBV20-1	SVRRVYEQY
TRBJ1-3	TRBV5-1	ASSLSADRRNTIY
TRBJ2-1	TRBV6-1	ASSEGQGNNEQF
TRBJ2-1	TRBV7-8	ASSLFGIEQF
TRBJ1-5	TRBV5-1	ASSLSPGNSNQPQH
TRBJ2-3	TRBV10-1	ASSSIQTSIDTQY
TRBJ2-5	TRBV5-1	ASSRGTGGQETQY
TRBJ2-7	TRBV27	ASSTTGGYEQY
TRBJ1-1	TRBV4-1	ASSQRFQGSENTEAF
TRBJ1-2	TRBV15	ATSWGQGWDYGYT
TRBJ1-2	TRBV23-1	ASSQSLDRGSNYGYT
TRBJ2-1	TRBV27	ASNIGQGAGNEQF
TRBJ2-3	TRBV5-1	ASSPRPTDTQY
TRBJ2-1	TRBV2	ASRPEISSYNEQF
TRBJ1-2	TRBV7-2	ASSLVLAGLLYGYT
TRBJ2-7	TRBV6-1	AIRDRPYEQY
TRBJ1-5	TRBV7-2	ASSRNSGTGLSQH
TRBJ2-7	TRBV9	ASSASGKSPNEQY
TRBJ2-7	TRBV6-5	ASSYDGSSYEQY
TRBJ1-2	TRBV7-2	ASSVGQGALYNYGYT
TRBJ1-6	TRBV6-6	ASSYQGGERSD
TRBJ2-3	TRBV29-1	SAHPGLGTDTQY
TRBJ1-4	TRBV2	ASSVGRGNEKLF
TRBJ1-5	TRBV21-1	ASSKSPLQGVSNQPQH
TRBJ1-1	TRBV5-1	ASSLQVASTEAF
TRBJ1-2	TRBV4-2	ASSQWGLDSNYGYT
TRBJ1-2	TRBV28	ASSLSRVWLDYGYT
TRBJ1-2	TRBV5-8	ASSGDRYGYGYT
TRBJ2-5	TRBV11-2	ASSLESVETQY
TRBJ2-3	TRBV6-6	ASAYKRDTDTQY
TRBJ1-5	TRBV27	ASSFDGGAGQPQH
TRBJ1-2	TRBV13	ASSLQQGASNYGYT
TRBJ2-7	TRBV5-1	ASSLVSGFYEQY
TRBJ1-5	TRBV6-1	ASSEGPPGTGYIQPQH
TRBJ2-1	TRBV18	ASSRDNEQF
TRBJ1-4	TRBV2	ASSDPRDRGEKLF
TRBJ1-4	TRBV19	ASSMGAGGNEKLF
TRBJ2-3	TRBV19	ASSVREAGTDTQY
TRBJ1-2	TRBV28	ASRYNRGYGYT
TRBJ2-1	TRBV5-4	ASSLDYYNEQF
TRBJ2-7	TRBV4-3	ASSQDSFGAYEQY
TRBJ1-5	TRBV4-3	ASSQDVWGWQPQH
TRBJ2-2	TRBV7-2	ASRMPKNTGELF
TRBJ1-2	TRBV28	ASSSSWTETTYSGYT
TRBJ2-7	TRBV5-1	ASSPQLLAIEQY
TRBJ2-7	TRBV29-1	SVLMGEQY
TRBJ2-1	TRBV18	ASSPMGGRYNEQF
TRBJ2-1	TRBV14	ASSQEWLAGGDEQF
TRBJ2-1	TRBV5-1	ASSFTGGLNNEQF
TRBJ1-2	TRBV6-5	ASSAQGGGYT
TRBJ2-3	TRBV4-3	ASSQFGGALGETQY
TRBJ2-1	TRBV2	ASSGGEGGSYNEQF
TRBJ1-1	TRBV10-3	AISDDAGVEAF
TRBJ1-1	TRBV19	ASSTSTGGMTEAF
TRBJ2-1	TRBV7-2	ASSLFSSGYNEQF